Presented here are 22 T cell receptor beta chains from one specimen sequenced in a study of CD8+ T cells in alopecia areata. Described treatment: oral pan-JAK inhibitor, 5-10 mg twice daily. cDNA serving as the sequencing template came from extracted, reverse transcribed RNA. Generated by immunoSEQ multiplex PCR, the TCRdb table keeps only in-frame clones and is missing some. The table shows approximately 200,000 clones, with 55% to 70% occurring only once. The source material was CD4+ T cells sorted from blood, sampled at week 4, from a patient treated with tofacitinib. Receptors were obtained from a human donor with alopecia areata.

This clone has just a few counts. The identical CDR3 is also encoded by other nucleotide sequences in the sample. This chain connects TRBV28 to TRBJ2-3; D uncertain. Germline V gene data show CDR1 as MDHEN and CDR2 as SYDVKM. The CDR3 has 12 residues. V lost 1 base and J lost 3, with 2 bases in between. CDR3 nucleotides: TGTGCCAGCAGTTTATCGACAGATACGCAGTATTTT. Its protein is CASSLSTDTQYF.

This chain connects TRBV15 to TRBJ2-5; tentatively, D is TRBD1 (6 bases). Germline loops: CDR1 LNHNV, CDR2 YYDKDF (reference sequence). There are 13 residues in the CDR3. The V gene lost 1 base and the J gene lost 4 bases, with 7 bases spanning the gap. CDR3 nucleotide sequence: TGTGCCACCAGCAGAGCAGGGGTAGAGACCCAGTACTTC. It yields the protein CATSRAGVETQYF. The full variable domain, in which reference TRBV15 and TRBJ2-5 provide the parts outside the CDR3, is DAMVIQNPRYQVTQFGKPVTLSCSQTLNHNVMYWYQQKSSQAPKLLFHYYDKDFNNEADTPDNFQSRRPNTSFCFLDIRSPGLGDTAMYLCATSRAGVETQYFGPGTRLLVL.

The chain links TRBV27 to TRBJ1-2; 8 bases fit TRBD1. Germline CDR1 MNHEY, CDR2 SMNVEV (reference sequence). This CDR3 contains 17 residues. J lost 4 bases, V lost 5 bases, and 15 bases had no gene match. CDR3 sequence reads: CASSLFPDRVGGYGYTF. CDR3 coding DNA: TGTGCCAGCAGTCTATTTCCGGACAGGGTGGGAGGCTATGGCTACACCTTC.

This rearrangement joins TRBV5-4 to TRBJ2-3; 8 positions match TRBD2. V lost 4 bases and J lost 3; bases outside the gene matches: 1. CDR1 is SGHNT and CDR2 is YYREEE in the germline V gene (reference sequence). The CDR3 spans 13 residues. The CDR3 bases are TGTGCCAGCAGCCCGGGGGGGACAGATACGCAGTATTTT. Protein: CASSPGGTDTQYF.

V is TRBV2 and J is TRBJ1-2; D is perhaps TRBD1 (6 bases). CDR3 length equals 14 residues. Deletions cut 2 bases from V and 8 bases from J, with 15 bases between. The germline V gene has CDR1 SNHLY and CDR2 FYNNEI. The CDR3 region is CASSERMGGEGYTF. CDR3 coding DNA: TGTGCCAGCAGTGAAAGAATGGGGGGCGAGGGCTACACCTTC.

V is TRBV11-2 and J is TRBJ2-4; possibly TRBD2 for D (6 bases). Trimming stripped 0 bases from V and 10 bases from J, with 16 bases between. Germline CDR1 and CDR2: SGHAT and FQNNGV. CDR3 size: 15 residues. The CDR3 here is CASSLDRRAVRIQYF. DNA for the CDR3: TGTGCCAGCAGCTTAGATAGGAGGGCGGTACGGATTCAGTACTTC.

This clone appeared once. This sequence joins TRBV6-5 and TRBJ2-2; no definite D call. Germline V gene lookup returns CDR1 MNHEY and CDR2 SVGAGI. The ends were cut back, 5 bases at V and 1 base at J, with 11 bases in the middle. The CDR3 is 15 residues long. CDR3 amino acids: CASSPHRRNTGELFF. The CDR3 DNA sequence: TGTGCCAGCAGTCCCCACCGACGGAACACCGGGGAGCTGTTTTTT.

The rearrangement joins TRBV20-1 to TRBJ2-5, with D unclear. The ends were cut back, 0 bases at V and 5 bases at J, with 4 bases in the middle. In germline, CDR1 is DFQATT, CDR2 SNEGSKA (reference sequence). The CDR3 consists of 11 residues. CDR3 DNA: TGCAGTGCTAGAGATCACGAGACCCAGTACTTC. It specifies CSARDHETQYF.

This clone occurred a few times. The chain joins TRBV11-3 to TRBJ2-1; D gene unclear. Between the trimmed V and J ends, which lost 5 bases and 10 bases, there was a span of 15 bases. Germline CDR1 and CDR2: SGHNT and YENEEA. The length of the CDR3 is 13 residues. The CDR3 here is CASSRRPGQEQFF. The CDR3 DNA sequence: TGTGCCAGCAGCCGGAGACCCGGTCAAGAGCAGTTCTTC.

This chain connects TRBV13 to TRBJ2-4, with D possibly being TRBD1 or TRBD2 (5 bases each). Trimming removed 0 bases at V and 8 bases at J, with 14 bases between. Germline loops: CDR1 PRHDT, CDR2 FYEKMQ (reference sequence). CDR3 length equals 15 residues. The CDR3 loop reads CASSLGPGSRDIQYF. CDR3 DNA: TGTGCCAGCAGCTTAGGACCGGGGTCCAGGGACATTCAGTACTTC.

The chain joins TRBV27 to TRBJ1-5, with D unresolved. V gave up 8 bases and J gave up 2 bases, with 16 bases separating them. The CDR3 length is 15 residues. Germline V CDR1 and CDR2: MNHEY, SMNVEV (reference sequence). In nucleotides, the CDR3 is TGTGCCAGCCGGACGCAAGGGAGCGGCAATCAGCCCCAGCATTTT. Translation gives CASRTQGSGNQPQHF.

This clone was observed a handful of times. The gene calls are TRBV4-1 and TRBJ1-5, with 8 bases matching TRBD1. Germline CDR1 and CDR2: MGHRA and YSYEKL. CDR3 size: 15 residues. Losses at the gene ends were 0 bases for V and 7 bases for J; bases not matched to a gene: 5. CDR3 region: CASSQEVAGGQPQHF. The CDR3 DNA sequence: TGCGCCAGCAGCCAAGAGGTGGCAGGGGGCCAGCCCCAGCATTTT.

The V gene is TRBV30, the J gene TRBJ1-4; possibly TRBD1 for D (6 bases). Germline V gene lookup returns CDR1 GTSNPN and CDR2 SVGIG (reference sequence). The CDR3 contains 15 residues. The germline V and J ends were trimmed by 2 bases and 3 bases, with 13 bases remaining between them. CDR3 loop: CAWSKPGQSNEKLFF. The CDR3 nucleotides read TGTGCCTGGAGTAAGCCGGGACAATCTAATGAAAAACTGTTTTTT.

Here the CDR3 DNA reads TGTGCCAGCAGGAGAGGACAGGGAGCTAACTATGGCTACACCTTC. Encoded protein: CASRRGQGANYGYTF. The J gene is TRBJ1-2, the V gene TRBV27, with 8 positions matching TRBD1. The CDR3 runs 15 residues. The ends lost 6 bases at V and 0 bases at J; junction bases unmatched: 6. Germline values: CDR1 MNHEY, CDR2 SMNVEV (reference sequence).

The V gene is TRBV5-1, the J gene TRBJ1-5; D not certain. This CDR3 has 14 amino acids. Germline values: CDR1 SGHRS, CDR2 YFSETQ. Trimming took off 0 bases at V and 1 base at J, with 5 bases between the two ends. The chain's CDR3 is CASSLEGSNQPQHF. CDR3 nucleotide sequence: TGCGCCAGCAGCTTGGAAGGGAGCAATCAGCCCCAGCATTTT.

The rearrangement uses TRBV29-1 and TRBJ2-2, with D perhaps TRBD2 (5 bases). This CDR3 spans 13 amino acids. Trimming left V 7 bases short and J 8 bases short, with 17 bases between. Germline-derived CDR1 and CDR2 are SQVTM and ANQGSEA. The CDR3 loop reads CSARVGSNGELFF. CDR3 DNA sequence: TGCAGCGCACGGGTGGGGAGTAATGGGGAGCTGTTTTTT.

The chain is built from TRBV7-9 and TRBJ1-2, with TRBD1 identical over 8 bases. V dropped 5 bases and J dropped 4; count of bases not matched to a gene: 6. This CDR3 contains 14 residues. Per germline, CDR1 SEHNR and CDR2 FQNEAQ (reference sequence). The CDR3 DNA follows: TGTGCCAGCAGCCTGGGACAGGAGTTCTATGGCTACACCTTC. Its protein product is CASSLGQEFYGYTF.

In the case of this clone: A read error may account for a junction end that differs from germline. V and J are TRBV30 and TRBJ1-4; no clear D. The CDR3 is 12 residues long. Germline-derived CDR1 and CDR2 are GTSNPN and SVGIG (reference sequence). The CDR3 DNA sequence: TGTGCCGGCCAGAGGCTTAATGAAGAACTGTTTTTT. As protein: CAGQRLNEELFF.

This clone showed up just a few times. The chain is built from TRBV29-1 and TRBJ2-7, with D possibly TRBD1 on 5 matching bases. There are 15 residues in the CDR3. The V gene's germline CDR1 is SQVTM and CDR2 ANQGSEA. V was clipped by 4 bases and J by 6 bases, with 22 bases between them. CDR3 in DNA: TGCAGCGTTGTGATTTCTGGGGCCCTGCCGGGCGAGCAGTACTTC. Protein: CSVVISGALPGEQYF.

The V and J genes are TRBV6-5 and TRBJ2-5; D unresolved. Between the trimmed V and J ends, which lost 4 bases and 1 base, there was a span of 4 bases. The CDR3 is 12 residues long. CDR1 is MNHEY, CDR2 SVGAGI, per germline. This CDR3 reads CASSSPQETQYF. CDR3 DNA sequence: TGTGCCAGCAGTTCCCCCCAAGAGACCCAGTACTTC.

This clone was seen more than once but under ten times. This rearrangement joins TRBV29-1 to TRBJ2-5, with D perhaps TRBD2 (5 bases). The CDR3 is 10 amino acids. Trimming stripped 8 bases from V and 5 bases from J, with 9 bases between. CDR1 SQVTM and CDR2 ANQGSEA come from the germline V gene. The CDR3 here is CSLAPETQYF. In DNA form, the CDR3 reads TGCAGCCTAGCCCCGGAGACCCAGTACTTC. Drawing the rest from reference TRBV29-1 and TRBJ2-5, the complete variable domain is SAVISQKPSRDICQRGTSLTIQCQVDSQVTMMFWYRQQPGQSLTLIATANQGSEATYESGFVIDKFPISRPNLTFSTLTVSNMSPEDSSIYLCSLAPETQYFGPGTRLLVL.

The rearrangement joins TRBV5-1 to TRBJ2-1, with 9 bases fitting TRBD2. Germline trimming cut 4 bases from V and 3 bases from J; bases unmatched to any gene: 5. Germline CDR1 is SGHRS and CDR2 is YFSETQ. This CDR3 is built from 15 residues. CDR3 sequence (DNA): TGCGCCAGCAGCCGGGGGACTAGCAGCTACAATGAGCAGTTCTTC. The encoded protein is CASSRGTSSYNEQFF.